The next 6 T cell receptor beta chains were all read from a single sample in a study of a mutant IDH1 vaccine in newly diagnosed glioma. Time point here: week 11, during vaccination. Vaccination used 300 ug of mutant IDH1 20-mer peptide per dose, with topical imiquimod. Some clones are missing from TCRdb's copy, which holds only in-frame ones; the method was immunoSEQ multiplex PCR. The table lists fewer than 75,000 clones, roughly 84% of them singletons, with approximately 10% in the top ten. These receptors have no identified antigens. This sample comprised PBMCs, obtained from a glioma patient whose treatment included an IDH1 peptide vaccine. These receptors all stem from a woman in her forties or fifties with glioma.

The chain's CDR3 is CAWSVTSGKTNEKLFF. CDR3 bases: TGTGCCTGGAGTGTAACCTCCGGAAAGACTAATGAAAAACTGTTTTTT. The rearrangement uses TRBV30 and TRBJ1-4; D unclear. The CDR3 length is 16 residues. V lost 0 bases, J lost 2 bases, and 13 bases lay in between. Germline V lookup: CDR1 GTSNPN, CDR2 SVGIG (reference sequence).

This rearrangement joins TRBV6-1 to TRBJ1-5; the D gene is possibly TRBD1 (5 bases). CDR1 and CDR2 from the germline V gene are MNHNS and SASEGT. The CDR3 length is 12 residues. V was shortened by 6 bases and J by 4 bases, with 7 bases between the two germline ends. The CDR3 DNA sequence: TGTGCCAGCAGGGACAAAAATCAGCCCCAGCATTTT. It yields the protein CASRDKNQPQHF.

This rearrangement joins TRBV4-2 to TRBJ2-7; D is uncertain. Trimming shortened V by 4 bases and J by 4 bases, and 8 bases separated the two germline ends. Germline CDR1 and CDR2: LGHNA and YNFKEQ. This CDR3 region has 12 residues. CDR3 sequence: CASSPSGYEQYF. The CDR3 DNA reads as TGTGCCAGCAGCCCCTCGGGTTACGAGCAGTACTTC.

The V gene is TRBV19, the J gene TRBJ1-1; D is uncertain. V was shortened by 3 bases and J by 5 bases, with 13 bases between the two germline ends. The CDR3 sequence is 14 residues long. Germline V gene sequence: CDR1 LNHDA, CDR2 SQIVND (reference sequence). CDR3 in amino acids: CASSIIGSGTEAFF. The CDR3 DNA sequence: TGTGCCAGTAGTATCATTGGTTCCGGAACTGAAGCTTTCTTT.

J is TRBJ1-6 and V is TRBV7-2, with D possibly TRBD1 on 5 matching bases. Between the trimmed V and J ends, which lost 4 bases and 7 bases, there was a span of 11 bases. Germline CDR1 reads SGHTA; CDR2 reads FQGNSA. There are 14 residues in the CDR3. CDR3 in DNA: TGTGCCAGCAGCTCCACTTGGGGGAATTCACCCCTCCACTTT. This encodes CASSSTWGNSPLHF.

The V gene is TRBV2, the J gene TRBJ1-3; D is unclear. Germline V gene sequence: CDR1 SNHLY, CDR2 FYNNEI. The CDR3 spans 14 residues. Trimming removed 8 bases from V and 4 bases from J, with 15 bases in between. The CDR3 here is CASLEGMAGNTIYF. In nucleotides, the CDR3 is TGTGCCAGCTTAGAGGGTATGGCCGGAAACACCATATATTTT.